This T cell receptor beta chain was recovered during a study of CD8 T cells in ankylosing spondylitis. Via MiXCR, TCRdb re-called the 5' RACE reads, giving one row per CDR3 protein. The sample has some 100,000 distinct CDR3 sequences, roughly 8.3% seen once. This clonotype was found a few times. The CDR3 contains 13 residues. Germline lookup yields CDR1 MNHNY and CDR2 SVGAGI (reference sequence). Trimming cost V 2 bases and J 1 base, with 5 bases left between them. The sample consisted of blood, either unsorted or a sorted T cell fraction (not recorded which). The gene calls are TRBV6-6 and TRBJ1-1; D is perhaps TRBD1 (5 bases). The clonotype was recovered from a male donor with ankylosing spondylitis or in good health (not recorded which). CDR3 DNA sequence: TGTGCCAGCAGTTACGGGGGGAACACTGAAGCTTTCTTT. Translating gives CASSYGGNTEAFF.